One T cell receptor beta chain is described in this entry. These data originate in a study of Ad26.COV2.S vaccination and SARS-CoV-2 variants. Using immunoSEQ multiplex PCR, the repertoire was profiled, and TCRdb retains in-frame clones only, with some absent. This sample yields around 86,000 clones, of which more than 65% are seen a single time; about a sixth belongs to the top ten. Germline-derived CDR1 and CDR2 are MNHEY and SVGAGI. V dropped 2 bases and J dropped 3 bases, with 14 bases sitting between them. The CDR3 length is 15 residues. The sample was peripheral blood, taken after recovery from COVID-19. This TCR came from a human donor who had recovered from COVID-19. The V and J genes are TRBV6-5 and TRBJ2-7; D gene ambiguous. CDR3 loop: CASSYMAASYYEQYF. CDR3 nucleotide sequence: TGTGCCAGCAGTTACATGGCAGCGTCTTACTACGAGCAGTACTTC.